This TCR beta chain was recorded in a study of technical replicates of blood from several donors. Germline loops: CDR1 SGHKS, CDR2 YYEKEE (reference sequence). The junction had 14 bases not matched to a gene; V was cut back by 3 bases and J by 4 bases. The CDR3 runs to 17 residues. This clone was observed a handful of times. Assay used: immunoSEQ multiplex PCR; TCRdb lists only in-frame clones, some missing. The top ten clones hold roughly 4.7% of a sample with 68,000 or so clones, 80% to 95% of them seen once. The V gene is TRBV5-5, the J gene TRBJ2-5, with 8 bases identical to TRBD1. This TCR derives from a human donor in good health. Some clones in this sample may be carry-over from other donors' samples. Input material: PBMCs. In DNA, the CDR3 is TGTGCCAGCAGCTCCGGCCGGACAGGGAGGAAGTTAGAGACCCAGTACTTC. It specifies CASSSGRTGRKLETQYF.